These T cell receptor beta chains were read from a single sample in a study of beta chain features in type 1 diabetes. Only in-frame clones appear in the TCRdb table, and some are missing; sequencing was by immunoSEQ multiplex PCR. The table has 400,000 to 450,000 clones, approximately 13% seen once. Sequenced: naive CD4+ T cells from blood. The receptors were gathered from a young man in good health. The CDR3 runs from the conserved cysteine through the conserved F or W. D genes are given only for firm matches. Clone size is shown for a subset of rows, as once, few, many or a class of expanded clone.

TRBJ2-2	TRBV15	TRBD1	.	TGTGCCACCAGCAGAGGCAGGGGGCGTGAGGAGCTGTTTTTT	CATSRGRGREELFF
TRBJ2-1	TRBV11-2	.	.	TGTGCCAGCAGCCTATCGGGACACTCGATTTCTTACAATGAGCAGTTCTTC	CASSLSGHSISYNEQFF
TRBJ2-3	TRBV7-2	.	few	TGTGCCAGCAGCGCCAGGATCCGCGGAGCCTCTAGCACAGATACGCAGTATTTT	CASSARIRGASSTDTQYF
TRBJ1-1	TRBV18	.	.	TGTGCCAGCTCACCAGGCAGGCCCATGAACACTGAAGCTTTCTTT	CASSPGRPMNTEAFF
TRBJ2-2	TRBV29-1	TRBD1	few	TGCAGCGCTGGACAGGGGGCGGGCGGGGAGCTGTTTTTT	CSAGQGAGGELFF
TRBJ2-5	TRBV4-3	.	few	TGCGCCAGCAGCCAAGAGAGGCTGGGGGACCAGTACTTC	CASSQERLGDQYF
TRBJ2-1	TRBV7-9	.	.	TGTGCCAGCAGTCGTTCTAACAATGAGCAGTTCTTC	CASSRSNNEQFF
TRBJ1-1	TRBV30	.	few	TGTGCCTGGAGGTACATGAGGAACACTGAAGCTTTCTTT	CAWRYMRNTEAFF
TRBJ2-1	TRBV29-1	.	.	TGCAGCGTCCACTCTACCTATGAGCAGTTCTTC	CSVHSTYEQFF
TRBJ2-1	TRBV21-1	.	few	TGTGCCAGCAGCAATTCCAAAACTAGCGGGAGTGACTCAGGGGGCAATGAGCAGTTCTTC	CASSNSKTSGSDSGGNEQFF